Listed here are 7 T cell receptor beta chains from one sample, sequenced in a study of cytomegalovirus exposure and HLA in healthy donors. Use of 60 Vbeta and 13 Jbeta primers characterized the PCR. Repertoires were generated with immunoSEQ multiplex PCR, while TCRdb's copy carries only in-frame clones and drops some. Among fewer than 250,000 clones, around 80% were seen once, and the ten largest hold about 3%. The sample taken for sequencing was PBMCs. These receptors originate from a man younger than 40 in good health and CMV-seronegative.

This sequence joins TRBV9 and TRBJ1-1; D is unclear. The CDR3 length is 14 residues. Germline-derived CDR1 and CDR2 are SGDLS and YYNGEE. Trimming took off 4 bases at V and 4 bases at J, with 14 bases between the two ends. This CDR3 is CASSQIRGGTEAFF. In DNA form, the CDR3 reads TGTGCCAGCAGCCAAATTCGGGGAGGCACTGAAGCTTTCTTT.

V usage is TRBV27 and J usage is TRBJ1-1; TRBD1 matches at 7 bases. The V segment lost 5 bases and the J segment 4 bases; nucleotides outside the gene matches: 10. This CDR3 spans 15 amino acids. CDR1 MNHEY and CDR2 SMNVEV come from the germline V gene (reference sequence). The CDR3 DNA reads as TGTGCCAGCAGTCCCCGACAGGGATGGAGCACTGAAGCTTTCTTT. This codes for CASSPRQGWSTEAFF.

CDR3 loop: CASSLDRGYSPLHF. In DNA form, the CDR3 reads TGTGCCAGCAGTTTGGACAGGGGTTATTCACCCCTCCACTTT. This sequence joins TRBV27 and TRBJ1-6, with 9 bases fitting TRBD1. This CDR3 is built from 14 residues. The germline V gene has CDR1 MNHEY and CDR2 SMNVEV (reference sequence). V trimming: 3 bases; J trimming: 8 bases; junction bases outside the gene matches: 2.

The chain employs TRBV5-4 and TRBJ2-1, with D unclear. V dropped 1 base and J dropped 0 bases, with 8 bases sitting between them. The CDR3 loop spans 15 amino acids. In germline, CDR1 is SGHNT, CDR2 YYREEE (reference sequence). The CDR3 sequence is CASSLTASSYNEQFF. CDR3 sequence (DNA): TGTGCCAGCAGCTTGACAGCCAGCTCCTACAATGAGCAGTTCTTC.

This chain connects TRBV7-9 to TRBJ2-2, with TRBD2 matching 7 bases. There are 15 residues in the CDR3. V trimming: 1 base; J trimming: 7 bases; junction bases outside the gene matches: 6. Per germline, CDR1 SEHNR and CDR2 FQNEAQ (reference sequence). The CDR3 sequence is CASSLERLANGELFF. CDR3 DNA: TGTGCCAGCAGCTTAGAGCGACTAGCCAACGGGGAGCTGTTTTTT.

This clone has just a few counts. The J gene is TRBJ2-5, the V gene TRBV5-1; possible D gene TRBD2, 5 bases. V lost 3 bases and J 7 bases, leaving 22 bases between the germline ends. CDR3 size: 16 residues. Looked up from germline, CDR1 is SGHRS and CDR2 is YFSETQ. The CDR3 is CASSSEGEGLWGTQYF. The CDR3 region has the DNA TGCGCCAGCAGCTCCGAGGGTGAAGGGCTATGGGGGACCCAGTACTTC.

Details on this clone: At one of its ends the junction is not consistent with the germline gene, which may arise from a read error. This rearrangement joins TRBV4-3 to TRBJ2-6, with 7 bases aligning to TRBD1. The CDR3 extends over 18 amino acids. Germline V gives CDR1 LGHNA, CDR2 YSLEER. CDR3 coding DNA: TGCGCCAGCAGCCAAGAGTTGGGACAGAAGTCTGGGGCCAGCGTCCTGACTTTC. It encodes CASSQELGQKSGASVLTF.